The clone carrying this T cell receptor beta chain was seen ten or more times. V was trimmed by 5 bases and J by 0 bases, leaving 10 bases between them. This CDR3 comprises 14 residues. The germline gives CDR1 MNHNS, CDR2 SASEGT. The data were taken from a study of CD8 T cells in ankylosing spondylitis. TCRdb used MiXCR to reprocess the 5' RACE reads, holding one entry per CDR3 protein. Of under 200,000 distinct CDR3 sequences listed, 11% are singletons. This clonotype was obtained from a male donor with ankylosing spondylitis or in good health (not recorded which). Sequenced material: blood, either unsorted or a sorted T cell fraction (not recorded which). V gene TRBV6-1 combines with J gene TRBJ1-2; D not resolved. The chain's CDR3 is CASSPPRANYGYTF. DNA of the CDR3: TGTGCCAGCAGTCCGCCCAGAGCTAACTATGGCTACACCTTC.